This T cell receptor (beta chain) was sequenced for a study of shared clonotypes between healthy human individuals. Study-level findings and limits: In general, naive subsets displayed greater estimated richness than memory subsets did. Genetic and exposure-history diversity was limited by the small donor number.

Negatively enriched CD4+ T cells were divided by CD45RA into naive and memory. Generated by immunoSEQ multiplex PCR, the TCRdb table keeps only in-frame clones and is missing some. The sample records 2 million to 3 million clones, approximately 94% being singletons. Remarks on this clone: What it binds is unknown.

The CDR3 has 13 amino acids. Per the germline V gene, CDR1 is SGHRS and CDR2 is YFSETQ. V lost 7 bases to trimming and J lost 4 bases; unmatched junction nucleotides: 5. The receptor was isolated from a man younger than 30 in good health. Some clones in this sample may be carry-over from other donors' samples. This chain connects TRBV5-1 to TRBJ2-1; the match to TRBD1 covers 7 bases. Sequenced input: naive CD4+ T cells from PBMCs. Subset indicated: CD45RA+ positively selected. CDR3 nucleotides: TGCGCCAGCGAGGGACAGTCGTACAATGAGCAGTTCTTC. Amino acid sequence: CASEGQSYNEQFF. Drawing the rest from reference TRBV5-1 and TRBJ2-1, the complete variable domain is KAGVTQTPRYLIKTRGQQVTLSCSPISGHRSVSWYQQTPGQGLQFLFEYFSETQRNKGNFPGRFSGRQFSNSRSEMNVSTLELGDSALYLCASEGQSYNEQFFGPGTRLTVL.